The sequence of this T cell receptor (beta chain) was determined in a study of cytomegalovirus exposure and HLA in healthy donors. The CDR3 runs to 16 residues. Germline trimming cut 1 base from V and 1 base from J; bases unmatched to any gene: 6. Germline V gene data show CDR1 as SGHRS and CDR2 as YFSETQ. PCR primers comprised 60 Vbeta and 13 Jbeta primers. Generated by immunoSEQ multiplex PCR, the TCRdb table keeps only in-frame clones and is missing some. The listing contains over 65,000 clones. Source material: PBMCs. The genes are TRBV5-1 and TRBJ1-1; TRBD1 aligns across 8 bases. The sequence derives from a young man in good health and CMV-seronegative. CDR3 residues: CASSLFPGGENTEAFF. The CDR3 DNA sequence: TGCGCCAGCAGCTTGTTCCCAGGGGGCGAGAACACTGAAGCTTTCTTT. The full variable domain, with the rest looked up from reference TRBV5-1 and TRBJ1-1, is KAGVTQTPRYLIKTRGQQVTLSCSPISGHRSVSWYQQTPGQGLQFLFEYFSETQRNKGNFPGRFSGRQFSNSRSEMNVSTLELGDSALYLCASSLFPGGENTEAFFGQGTRLTVV.